One sample yielded the 23 T cell receptor beta chains listed below, sequenced in a study of blood T cell repertoires in COVID-19. Assay used: immunoSEQ multiplex PCR; TCRdb lists only in-frame clones, some missing. The table has approximately 260,000 clones, around 86% seen once. The sequenced sample consisted of peripheral blood. The receptors were gathered from a woman aged 60-75 years with active or convalescent COVID-19.

V and J are TRBV5-1 and TRBJ1-5, with 7 nucleotides matching TRBD1. The V gene's germline CDR1 is SGHRS and CDR2 YFSETQ. J was trimmed by 3 bases and V by 4 bases; bases with no gene match: 7. The CDR3 length is 15 residues. CDR3 region: CASSQGGQINQPQHF. The CDR3 DNA is TGCGCCAGCAGCCAGGGGGGACAAATCAATCAGCCCCAGCATTTT.

V usage is TRBV19 and J usage is TRBJ1-5; D remains ambiguous. The V end lost 1 base, the J end lost 6 bases, and 7 bases lay between the germline ends. The CDR3 is 13 residues long. Germline CDR1 is LNHDA and CDR2 is SQIVND (reference sequence). This CDR3 is CASSIGSSQPQHF. The DNA for the CDR3 is TGTGCCAGTAGTATAGGGTCTAGTCAGCCCCAGCATTTT.

The rearrangement links TRBV5-4 to TRBJ1-2; TRBD1 aligns across 7 bases. The J segment lost 0 bases and the V segment lost 0 bases, leaving 5 bases of the junction unmatched. The CDR3 has 16 amino acids. CDR1 and CDR2 from the germline V gene are SGHNT and YYREEE (reference sequence). The CDR3 DNA reads TGTGCCAGCAGCTTGGGGAGGGGGCAGGCTAACTATGGCTACACCTTC. Translated: CASSLGRGQANYGYTF.

This clone came up a few times. The chain couples TRBV5-1 to TRBJ2-7, with 7 bases that match TRBD1. The CDR3 is 14 amino acids. Unmatched junction bases numbered 5, after V lost 4 bases and J lost 1 base. Germline V gene lookup returns CDR1 SGHRS and CDR2 YFSETQ. The CDR3 protein is CASSRWTGSYEQYF. In DNA form, the CDR3 reads TGCGCCAGCAGCAGGTGGACAGGATCCTACGAGCAGTACTTC.

The rearrangement links TRBV2 to TRBJ2-3, with 11 positions matching TRBD2. The germline gives CDR1 SNHLY, CDR2 FYNNEI. The ends lost 9 bases at V and 6 bases at J; junction bases unmatched: 2. CDR3 length: 12 amino acids. CDR3 bases: TGTGCCAGGACTAGCGGGGCGGATACGCAGTATTTT. It translates to CARTSGADTQYF.

This CDR3 is CASSPLSSQETQYF. As DNA, the CDR3 is TGCGCCAGCAGCCCCCTTTCCAGCCAAGAGACCCAGTACTTC. The rearrangement uses TRBV5-1 and TRBJ2-5, with unresolved D. The V and J ends lost 4 bases and 1 base respectively, with 11 bases between them. This CDR3 comprises 14 residues. CDR1 SGHRS and CDR2 YFSETQ come from the germline V gene.

The J gene is TRBJ2-3, the V gene TRBV7-9; D is possibly TRBD2 (6 bases). In germline, CDR1 is SEHNR, CDR2 FQNEAQ (reference sequence). The CDR3 length is 15 residues. The ends were cut back, 2 bases at V and 2 bases at J, with 11 bases in the middle. Here the CDR3 reads CASSLLGTFTDTQYF. The CDR3 DNA reads TGTGCCAGCAGCTTACTAGGGACTTTCACAGATACGCAGTATTTT.

The V and J genes are TRBV11-3 and TRBJ1-6; maybe TRBD1 (6 bases). Germline V lookup: CDR1 SGHNT, CDR2 YENEEA. This CDR3 is built from 15 residues. V was cut by 5 bases and J by 6 bases, with 14 bases left in between. The CDR3 region has the DNA TGTGCCAGCAGCCAGACGCAAGGGGGTAATTCACCCCTCCACTTT. As protein: CASSQTQGGNSPLHF. Full variable domain (remainder filled in from reference TRBV11-3 and TRBJ1-6): EAGVVQSPRYKIIEKKQPVAFWCNPISGHNTLYWYLQNLGQGPELLIRYENEEAVDDSQLPKDRFSAERLKGVDSTLKIQPAELGDSAVYLCASSQTQGGNSPLHFGNGTRLTVT.

The chain has TRBV7-8 and TRBJ2-7, with TRBD1 matching 7 bases. Germline V gene lookup returns CDR1 SGHVS and CDR2 FQNEAQ. The V gene end was trimmed by 2 bases and the J gene end by 0 bases; junction bases not matched to a gene: 10. This CDR3 is 17 amino acids long. This CDR3 is CASSLIVVRDSSYEQYF. CDR3 nucleotide sequence: TGTGCCAGCAGCTTAATCGTCGTAAGGGACAGCTCCTACGAGCAGTACTTC.

The chain uses TRBV11-2 and TRBJ1-3; 8 bases fit TRBD1. The CDR3 is 14 amino acids. Germline values: CDR1 SGHAT, CDR2 FQNNGV. V dropped 5 bases and J dropped 6; count of bases not matched to a gene: 6. CDR3 sequence reads: CASSPGQGLNTIYF. CDR3 in DNA: TGTGCCAGCAGCCCAGGACAGGGACTAAACACCATATATTTT.

The chain has TRBV4-1 and TRBJ2-2; D is ambiguous. Germline CDR1 and CDR2: MGHRA and YSYEKL. V was pared by 5 bases and J by 1 base, with 17 bases between. The CDR3 sequence is 17 residues long. The CDR3 reads CASSTHPAYRNTGELFF. The CDR3 DNA follows: TGCGCCAGCAGCACGCACCCAGCGTATCGGAACACCGGGGAGCTGTTTTTT.

The chain links TRBV4-3 to TRBJ1-2, with D perhaps matching TRBD1 (6 bases). With 0 bases removed from V and 3 bases from J, the gap between germline ends came to 14 bases. The CDR3 has 16 amino acids. Germline lookup yields CDR1 LGHNA and CDR2 YSLEER. The CDR3 nucleotides read TGCGCCAGCAGCCAAGATCCGACAGGAAACTACTATGGCTACACCTTC. Residues: CASSQDPTGNYYGYTF.

This chain uses TRBV19 with TRBJ2-3, with D unresolved. Per the germline V gene, CDR1 is LNHDA and CDR2 is SQIVND (reference sequence). V lost 7 bases to trimming and J lost 0 bases, with 14 bases between them. The CDR3 runs 15 residues. The CDR3 region is CASIDLAASTDTQYF. The DNA of the CDR3 is TGTGCCAGTATCGATTTGGCGGCTAGCACAGATACGCAGTATTTT.

This chain joins TRBV12-5 and TRBJ2-1, with TRBD2 identical over 7 bases. The CDR3 sequence is 14 residues long. The junction had 8 bases not matched to a gene; V was cut back by 7 bases and J by 5 bases. From germline, CDR1 is LGHNT and CDR2 FRNRAP. The CDR3 here is CASESRGVNNEQFF. The CDR3 DNA reads as TGTGCTAGTGAATCCCGGGGGGTTAACAATGAGCAGTTCTTC.

This chain uses TRBV30 with TRBJ1-6; a possible D gene is TRBD1 (5 bases). V was shortened by 2 bases and J by 0 bases, with 8 bases between the two germline ends. The CDR3 runs to 15 residues. Germline assignment: CDR1 GTSNPN and CDR2 SVGIG (reference sequence). The CDR3 protein is CAWSMGGSYNSPLHF. The CDR3 DNA is TGTGCCTGGAGTATGGGGGGCTCCTATAATTCACCCCTCCACTTT.

The rearrangement joins TRBV5-1 to TRBJ2-2; TRBD2 aligns across 10 bases. Germline V lookup: CDR1 SGHRS, CDR2 YFSETQ. CDR3 length equals 16 residues. Unmatched junction bases numbered 7, after V lost 3 bases and J lost 5 bases. The CDR3 bases are TGCGCCAGCAGCTCACTAGCGGGGCCAGATACCGGGGAGCTGTTTTTT. It codes for CASSSLAGPDTGELFF.

A single count supports this clone. This sequence joins TRBV27 and TRBJ2-3, with 9 bases that match TRBD1. CDR1 is MNHEY and CDR2 is SMNVEV in the germline V gene (reference sequence). V shed 6 bases and J 3 bases; nucleotides not matched to a gene: 7. There are 15 residues in the CDR3. The CDR3 DNA sequence: TGTGCCAGCAGAAACAGGGGGCTTCGGACAGATACGCAGTATTTT. It codes for CASRNRGLRTDTQYF.

The V call is TRBV7-5, the J call TRBJ2-7; the listed D gene, TRBD1, was not tested against the DNA. TRBV7-5 is a pseudogene. This CDR3 is built from 14 residues. The CDR3 region is CARSLTGGKDEQYF. In DNA form, the CDR3 reads TGTGCCAGAAGCTTAACAGGGGGAAAGGACGAGCAGTACTTC.

The gene calls are TRBV6-6 and TRBJ1-6; possible D gene TRBD1, 5 bases. CDR3 length: 15 amino acids. V gave up 2 bases and J gave up 1 base, with 6 bases separating them. Germline loops: CDR1 MNHNY, CDR2 SVGAGI (reference sequence). The CDR3 region is CASSYGGSYNSPLHF. In DNA, the CDR3 is TGTGCCAGCAGTTACGGGGGGTCCTATAATTCACCCCTCCACTTT.

The chain couples TRBV9 to TRBJ2-1; TRBD2 matches at 10 bases. Per the germline V gene, CDR1 is SGDLS and CDR2 is YYNGEE. The CDR3 runs to 17 residues. V gave up 0 bases and J gave up 7 bases; unmatched junction bases: 10. The CDR3 DNA reads TGTGCCAGCAGCGTAGCCCTGACTAGCGGGCGTGGGAATGAGCAGTTCTTC. Protein sequence: CASSVALTSGRGNEQFF.

The J gene is TRBJ2-6, the V gene TRBV9; TRBD1 matches 7 bases. The junction had 4 bases not matched to a gene; V was cut back by 3 bases and J by 4 bases. Germline CDR1 reads SGDLS; CDR2 reads YYNGEE. This CDR3 comprises 15 residues. CDR3 nucleotides: TGTGCCAGCAGCGCGACAGGGTCCGGGGCCAACGTCCTGACTTTC. This encodes CASSATGSGANVLTF.

The rearrangement uses TRBV6-6 and TRBJ1-4; D might be TRBD1 (6 bases). Germline V gives CDR1 MNHNY, CDR2 SVGAGI (reference sequence). The CDR3 is made up of 16 amino acids. Trimming left V 7 bases short and J 7 bases short, with 22 bases between. CDR3 nucleotide sequence: TGTGCCAGCACTTCGGGAAGGGGAGGGGGTAGTGAAAAACTGTTTTTT. Translating it yields CASTSGRGGGSEKLFF.

The rearrangement joins TRBV6-5 to TRBJ1-2; maybe TRBD1 (6 bases). The V end was cut by 5 bases, the J end by 4 bases, with 14 bases between. Germline V gene sequence: CDR1 MNHEY, CDR2 SVGAGI. This CDR3 is built from 14 residues. CDR3 in amino acids: CASSRLQGPYGYTF. The CDR3 bases are TGTGCCAGCAGTAGGCTACAGGGCCCCTATGGCTACACCTTC.